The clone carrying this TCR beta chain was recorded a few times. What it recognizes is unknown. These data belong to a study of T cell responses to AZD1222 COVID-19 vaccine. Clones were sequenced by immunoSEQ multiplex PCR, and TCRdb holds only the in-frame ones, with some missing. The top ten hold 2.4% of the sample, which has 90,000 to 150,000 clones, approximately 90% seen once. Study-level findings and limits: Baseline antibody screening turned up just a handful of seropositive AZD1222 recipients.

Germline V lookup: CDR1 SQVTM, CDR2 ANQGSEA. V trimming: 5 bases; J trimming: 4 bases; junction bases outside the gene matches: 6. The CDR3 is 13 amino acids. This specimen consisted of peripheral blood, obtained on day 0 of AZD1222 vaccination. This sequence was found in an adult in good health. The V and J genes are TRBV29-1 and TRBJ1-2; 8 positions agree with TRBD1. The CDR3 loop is CSVPTGEGYGYTF. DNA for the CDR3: TGCAGCGTTCCGACAGGGGAAGGCTATGGCTACACCTTC. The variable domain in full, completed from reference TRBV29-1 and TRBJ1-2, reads SAVISQKPSRDICQRGTSLTIQCQVDSQVTMMFWYRQQPGQSLTLIATANQGSEATYESGFVIDKFPISRPNLTFSTLTVSNMSPEDSSIYLCSVPTGEGYGYTFGSGTRLTVV.